One sample yielded the 17 T cell receptor beta chains listed below, sequenced in a study of PD-L1 blockade in urothelial cancer (dated by TCRdb to 2016 to 2017). The library came from the immunoSEQ multiplex PCR assay. As stored in TCRdb, this immuneACCESS dataset retains in-frame rearrangements with V and J assigned. A fraction of the clones does not appear; measured against another copy, unresolved V genes explain less than half of the discrepancy, and the remainder lacks a known reason. This sample holds roughly 56,000 clones; almost 85% were observed only once. 4.5% of the sample comes from the top ten. Sequences were derived from PBMCs, sampled around atezolizumab (anti-PD-L1) treatment. The receptors come from a man aged 65-85 years with urothelial cancer.

The sample holds one count of this clone. The V and J genes are TRBV19 and TRBJ2-2; D unresolved. The V end lost 4 bases, the J end lost 3 bases, and 9 bases lay between the germline ends. Germline lookup yields CDR1 LNHDA and CDR2 SQIVND (reference sequence). The CDR3 has 14 amino acids. The CDR3 DNA reads as TGTGCCAGTAGTACAGACACTTACACCGGGGAGCTGTTTTTT. Its protein product is CASSTDTYTGELFF.

This clone was counted between two and nine times. This sequence joins TRBV19 and TRBJ1-1, with 10 bases aligning to TRBD1. This CDR3 is built from 15 residues. Trimming removed 5 bases from V and 5 bases from J; junction bases left unmatched: 8. Germline V CDR1 and CDR2: LNHDA, SQIVND (reference sequence). The CDR3 bases are TGTGCCAGTAGTCCCCGACAGGGGGCGCCGACTGAAGCTTTCTTT. This encodes CASSPRQGAPTEAFF.

J is TRBJ2-6 and V is TRBV5-4; possible D gene TRBD2, 6 bases. Germline assignment: CDR1 SGHNT and CDR2 YYREEE (reference sequence). Trimming pared 7 bases from V and 2 bases from J, leaving 16 bases between. The CDR3 spans 16 residues. Written as DNA, the CDR3 is TGTGCCAGCCGGGGAGGTGGACTCCCTGGGGCCAACGTCCTGACTTTC. Translating it yields CASRGGGLPGANVLTF.

This chain uses TRBV5-5 with TRBJ1-2; D not resolved. V dropped 0 bases and J dropped 5 bases, with 11 bases sitting between them. The CDR3 length is 14 residues. Germline CDR1 SGHKS, CDR2 YYEKEE (reference sequence). DNA of the CDR3: TGTGCCAGCAGCTTGGTTGCCCCGGAGTATGGCTACACCTTC. This translates into CASSLVAPEYGYTF.

The chain has TRBV6-5 and TRBJ1-1; D not resolved. The CDR3 covers 14 residues. The V end was cut by 0 bases, the J end by 1 base, with 6 bases between. The germline gives CDR1 MNHEY, CDR2 SVGAGI. CDR3 region: CASSYSSRNTEAFF. CDR3 coding DNA: TGTGCCAGCAGTTACTCCTCCAGGAACACTGAAGCTTTCTTT.

In this sample, this clone turned up once. This chain connects TRBV18 to TRBJ2-6, with TRBD1 matching over 10 bases. Germline loops: CDR1 KGHSH, CDR2 LQKENI. There are 18 residues in the CDR3. V shed 3 bases and J 2 bases; nucleotides not matched to a gene: 7. CDR3 sequence: CASSPRDRGLAGANVLTF. The CDR3, as DNA: TGTGCCAGCTCACCCAGGGACAGGGGATTAGCTGGGGCCAACGTCCTGACTTTC.

The genes are TRBV7-9 and TRBJ1-1, with TRBD1 matching 8 bases. The germline gives CDR1 SEHNR, CDR2 FQNEAQ (reference sequence). The CDR3 is made up of 14 amino acids. After removal of 9 bases from V and 1 base from J, the junction contained 7 bases not matched to a gene. The CDR3 nucleotides read TGTGCCAGTCGAAATACAGGGGGGAACACTGAAGCTTTCTTT. Its protein is CASRNTGGNTEAFF.

This chain joins TRBV9 and TRBJ1-4; no clear D gene. The length of the CDR3 is 14 residues. Germline-derived CDR1 and CDR2 are SGDLS and YYNGEE. V lost 2 bases and J lost 2, with 7 bases in between. CDR3 DNA: TGTGCCAGCAGCGTGAGCTCGACTAATGAAAAACTGTTTTTT. Translated: CASSVSSTNEKLFF. Together with reference TRBV9 and TRBJ1-4, the CDR3 gives the full variable domain: DSGVTQTPKHLITATGQRVTLRCSPRSGDLSVYWYQQSLDQGLQFLIQYYNGEERAKGNILERFSAQQFPDLHSELNLSSLELGDSALYFCASSVSSTNEKLFFGSGTQLSVL.

The chain links TRBV4-1 to TRBJ2-2; TRBD1 is a possible D gene (6 bases). The CDR3 has 16 residues. Trimming stripped 5 bases from V and 0 bases from J, with 13 bases between. CDR1 is MGHRA, CDR2 YSYEKL, per germline. The chain's CDR3 is CASSNLGQSNTGELFF. The CDR3 bases are TGCGCCAGCAGCAACTTAGGACAGTCGAACACCGGGGAGCTGTTTTTT.

In this sample, this clone turned up a few times. The chain recombines TRBV5-1 with TRBJ1-2; tentative D call: TRBD1 (6 bases). The CDR3 runs 12 residues. Germline values: CDR1 SGHRS, CDR2 YFSETQ. Trimming shortened V by 9 bases and J by 3 bases, and 12 bases separated the two germline ends. The CDR3 sequence: CANEQGDYGYTF. The DNA of the CDR3 is TGCGCCAACGAACAGGGTGACTATGGCTACACCTTC.

The rearrangement links TRBV2 to TRBJ1-5; the match to TRBD1 covers 8 bases. The CDR3 is 14 amino acids. V was pared by 4 bases and J by 6 bases, with 5 bases of the junction left unmatched. Germline-derived CDR1 and CDR2 are SNHLY and FYNNEI. Here the CDR3 reads CASSADRGTQPQHF. Written as DNA, the CDR3 is TGTGCCAGCAGTGCCGACAGGGGCACTCAGCCCCAGCATTTT. Using reference TRBV2 and TRBJ1-5 for the parts outside the CDR3, the full variable domain is EPEVTQTPSHQVTQMGQEVILRCVPISNHLYFYWYRQILGQKVEFLVSFYNNEISEKSEIFDDQFSVERPDGSNFTLKIRSTKLEDSAMYFCASSADRGTQPQHFGDGTRLSIL.

CDR3 region: CASKRWNNEQFF. In nucleotides, the CDR3 is TGTGCCAGTAAGCGTTGGAACAATGAGCAGTTCTTC. The J gene is TRBJ2-1, the V gene TRBV19; D is unresolved. This CDR3 region has 12 residues. Germline V gives CDR1 LNHDA, CDR2 SQIVND (reference sequence). Trimming stripped 7 bases from V and 5 bases from J, with 9 bases between.

This clone appeared a single time. The chain is built from TRBV2 and TRBJ1-1; 11 bases are a match to TRBD1. Germline V lookup: CDR1 SNHLY, CDR2 FYNNEI. CDR3 length: 13 residues. J lost 6 bases, V lost 6 bases, and 3 bases had no gene match. Here the CDR3 reads CASRGQGAAEAFF. The CDR3 bases are TGTGCCAGCAGAGGACAGGGGGCGGCTGAAGCTTTCTTT.

In nucleotides, the CDR3 is TGTGCCAGCAGTGGGGACAGAGAGATTTACAATGAGCAGTTCTTC. Its protein is CASSGDREIYNEQFF. The V gene is TRBV6-1, the J gene TRBJ2-1; 7 nucleotides line up with TRBD1. The CDR3 has 15 residues. Germline values: CDR1 MNHNS, CDR2 SASEGT. The V and J ends lost 4 bases and 4 bases, in that order; junction bases with no gene match: 7.

J is TRBJ2-7 and V is TRBV19, with 10 bases lining up with TRBD2. The CDR3 runs 14 residues. Germline V gene data show CDR1 as LNHDA and CDR2 as SQIVND (reference sequence). V was pared by 5 bases and J by 2 bases, with 3 bases of the junction left unmatched. The CDR3 here is CASSAGLAAYEQYF. DNA of the CDR3: TGTGCCAGTAGTGCCGGACTAGCGGCCTACGAGCAGTACTTC.

The chain joins TRBV6-4 to TRBJ1-2; 11 bases align to TRBD1. Germline assignment: CDR1 MRHNA and CDR2 SNTAGT. The J segment lost 4 bases and the V segment lost 2 bases, leaving 12 bases of the junction unmatched. The CDR3 spans 18 residues. CDR3 coding DNA: TGTGCCAGCAGTGACCGAGCTTGGACAGGGGGCGAACTCTATGGCTACACCTTC. Translation gives CASSDRAWTGGELYGYTF.

This clone was detected only once. The V and J genes are TRBV19 and TRBJ1-4; 9 nucleotides align to TRBD1. Germline CDR1 and CDR2: LNHDA and SQIVND (reference sequence). The V gene end was trimmed by 5 bases and the J gene end by 8 bases; junction bases not matched to a gene: 6. CDR3 length: 14 residues. The CDR3 region is CASSYRGLNEKLFF. CDR3 DNA: TGTGCCAGTAGTTACAGGGGGCTGAACGAAAAACTGTTTTTT.